Following are 9 T cell receptor beta chains from one sample sequenced in a study of breast tumors, draining lymph nodes, adjacent tissues. The lymph nodes were axillary draining lymph nodes from breast cancer patients. In TCRdb, the multiplex PCR reads were re-called with MiXCR into one record per CDR3 protein. The sample includes 200,000 or so distinct CDR3 sequences, approximately 31% of them seen just once. Source material: axillary lymph node tissue. These TCRs come from a female donor with breast cancer. Some clones in this sample may be carry-over from other donors' samples.

This clonotype was recorded at least ten times. V is TRBV5-1 and J is TRBJ2-3; D call uncertain. Germline V gene data show CDR1 as SGHRS and CDR2 as YFSETQ. The CDR3 is made up of 14 amino acids. Trimming stripped 0 bases from V and 1 base from J, with 6 bases between. This chain's CDR3 is CASSLEMGTDTQYF. CDR3 nucleotide sequence: TGCGCCAGCAGCTTGGAGATGGGCACAGATACGCAGTATTTT.

In this sample, this clonotype turned up many times. This chain links TRBV19 with TRBJ2-5; 8 bases are a match to TRBD1. CDR3 length: 12 amino acids. The J segment lost 4 bases and the V segment lost 5 bases, leaving 0 bases of the junction unmatched. Germline CDR1 and CDR2: LNHDA and SQIVND (reference sequence). CDR3: CASSDRGETQYF. The DNA of the CDR3 is TGTGCCAGTAGTGACAGGGGAGAGACCCAGTACTTC.

This clonotype has just a few counts. A much larger clone sits a single nucleotide away, making a read error possible. The chain employs TRBV13 and TRBJ2-2; D may be TRBD1 or TRBD2 (6 bases each). The V gene's germline CDR1 is PRHDT and CDR2 FYEKMQ (reference sequence). This CDR3 comprises 15 residues. Written as DNA, the CDR3 is TGTGCCAGCAATACAGGGAGGCTGAACACCAGGGAGCTGTTTTTT. It encodes CASNTGRLNTRELFF.

The chain combines TRBV29-1 with TRBJ1-2, with TRBD1 matching 9 bases. After removal of 4 bases from V and 8 bases from J, the junction contained 11 bases not matched to a gene. This CDR3 has 14 residues. In germline, CDR1 is SQVTM, CDR2 ANQGSEA. For the CDR3, the DNA is TGCAGCGTTGGAGTTTGGGACAGGGTAGCGGGCTACACCTTC. Translated, it gives CSVGVWDRVAGYTF.

This clonotype occurred many times. The chain employs TRBV30 and TRBJ2-1, with 8 bases that match TRBD2. Trimming took 1 base from V and 6 from J; bases not matched to a gene: 14. The germline gives CDR1 GTSNPN, CDR2 SVGIG (reference sequence). This CDR3 is 17 amino acids long. The CDR3 DNA reads TGTGCCTGGAGTGGTCCGGGTTCGGGAGGGCCGGGCAATGAGCAGTTCTTC. Its translation is CAWSGPGSGGPGNEQFF.

This clonotype was detected ten times or more. The CDR3 protein is CASSLTTIGNTIYF. The CDR3 DNA follows: TGTGCCAGCAGCTTAACGACCATTGGAAACACCATATATTTT. This chain joins TRBV11-2 and TRBJ1-3; no clear D. The CDR3 has 14 residues. Germline V gene sequence: CDR1 SGHAT, CDR2 FQNNGV. V lost 2 bases, J lost 3 bases, and 8 bases lay in between.

The sample holds many counts of this clonotype. The chain employs TRBV19 and TRBJ2-1; 11 nucleotides line up with TRBD2. CDR3 size: 17 residues. The V segment lost 2 bases and the J segment 8 bases; nucleotides outside the gene matches: 11. CDR1 LNHDA and CDR2 SQIVND come from the germline V gene (reference sequence). The CDR3 DNA sequence: TGTGCCAGTAGTATAAGCCGGACTAGCGGGTCTAGGGATGAGCAGTTCTTC. This encodes CASSISRTSGSRDEQFF. Drawing the rest from reference TRBV19 and TRBJ2-1, the complete variable domain is DGGITQSPKYLFRKEGQNVTLSCEQNLNHDAMYWYRQDPGQGLRLIYYSQIVNDFQKGDIAEGYSVSREKKESFPLTVTSAQKNPTAFYLCASSISRTSGSRDEQFFGPGTRLTVL.

The chain employs TRBV4-3 and TRBJ1-6; D possibly corresponds to TRBD1 (6 bases). The CDR3 is 15 residues long. Germline CDR1 LGHNA, CDR2 YSLEER. Trimming pared 3 bases from V and 10 bases from J, leaving 16 bases between. The CDR3 DNA is TGCGCCAGCAGCCAGGGAAGGCAGGGGAGGTCACCCCTCCACTTT. Protein product: CASSQGRQGRSPLHF.

The chain joins TRBV20-1 to TRBJ1-2, with TRBD1 matching over 7 bases. The CDR3 sequence is 14 residues long. The V gene end was trimmed by 3 bases and the J gene end by 8 bases; junction bases not matched to a gene: 12. Germline V gives CDR1 DFQATT, CDR2 SNEGSKA (reference sequence). CDR3 loop: CSARPLTGPEGYTF. The CDR3 DNA is TGCAGTGCTAGGCCCCTGACAGGGCCGGAGGGCTACACCTTC.